The present T cell receptor beta chain was sequenced within a study of control samples from healthy donors and cancer patients. TCRdb's copy holds only in-frame clones and misses some; the assay was immunoSEQ multiplex PCR. The sample yields approximately 170,000 clones, 75% to 95% seen once. The germline V gene has CDR1 SNHLY and CDR2 FYNNEI. The trim removed 6 bases at V and 1 base at J, leaving 3 bases unmatched. The length of the CDR3 is 14 residues. This sequence originates from a woman aged 25 to 45 in good health. Input material: blood. V usage is TRBV2 and J usage is TRBJ2-5; 9 positions match TRBD2. CDR3 nucleotide sequence: TGTGCCAGCAGGGGTAGCGGGAGCCAAGAGACCCAGTACTTC. It translates to CASRGSGSQETQYF.